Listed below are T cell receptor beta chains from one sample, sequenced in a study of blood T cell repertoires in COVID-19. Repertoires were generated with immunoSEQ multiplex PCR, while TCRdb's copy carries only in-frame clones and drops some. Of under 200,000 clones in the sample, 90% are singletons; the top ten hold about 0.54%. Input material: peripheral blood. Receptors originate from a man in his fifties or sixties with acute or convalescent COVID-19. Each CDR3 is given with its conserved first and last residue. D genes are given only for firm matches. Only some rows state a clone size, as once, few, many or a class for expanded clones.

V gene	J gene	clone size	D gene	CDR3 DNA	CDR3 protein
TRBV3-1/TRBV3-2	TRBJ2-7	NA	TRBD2	TGTGCCAGCAGCCTTAGACCGGAACTAGCGGAATCCTACGAGCAGTACTTC	CASSLRPELAESYEQYF
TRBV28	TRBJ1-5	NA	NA	TGTGCCAGCAGTTTGGAGGCAGAGCAGCCCCAGCATTTT	CASSLEAEQPQHF
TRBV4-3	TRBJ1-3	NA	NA	TGCGCCAGCAGCCAAGAAACCCATAACTTCGGAAACACCATATATTTT	CASSQETHNFGNTIYF
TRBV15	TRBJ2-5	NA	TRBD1	TGTGCCACCAGCAGAGAAACAGGGGGGACCCAGTACTTC	CATSRETGGTQYF
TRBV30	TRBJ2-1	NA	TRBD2	TGTGCCTGGAGTGTTTTAGCGGGGGGAGAGCAGTTCTTC	CAWSVLAGGEQFF
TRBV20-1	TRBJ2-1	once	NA	TGCAGTGCTAGTCCAAGTGGGCCCCAGTTCTTC	CSASPSGPQFF
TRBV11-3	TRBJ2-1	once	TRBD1	TGTGCCAGCAGCTTGACAGGGGATGAGCAGTTCTTC	CASSLTGDEQFF
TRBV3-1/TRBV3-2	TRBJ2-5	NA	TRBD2	TGTGCCAGCAGCCTCGGGACTAGCTATGAGACCCAGTACTTC	CASSLGTSYETQYF
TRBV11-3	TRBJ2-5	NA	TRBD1	TGTGCCAGCAGCCCGGGACAGGGGGCTGGGACCCAGTACTTC	CASSPGQGAGTQYF
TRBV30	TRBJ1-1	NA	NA	TGTGCCTGGAGTAGGAGTATGGGGAACACTGAAGCTTTCTTT	CAWSRSMGNTEAFF
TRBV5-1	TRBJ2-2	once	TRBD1	TGCGCCAGCAGCTTGGCCAGGGGGCTCAGTGGGGCCGGGGAGCTGTTTTTT	CASSLARGLSGAGELFF
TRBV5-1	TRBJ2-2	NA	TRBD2	TGCGCCAGCAGCTTTAGCGGGGGGAACACCGGGGAGCTGTTTTTT	CASSFSGGNTGELFF
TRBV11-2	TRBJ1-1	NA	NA	TGTGCCAGCAGCTTAGATTACCGGGTGAACACTGAAGCTTTCTTT	CASSLDYRVNTEAFF
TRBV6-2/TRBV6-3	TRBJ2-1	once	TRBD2	TGTGCCAGCAGTTACTCCCCTAGCGGGAGTTTCAATGAGCAGTTCTTC	CASSYSPSGSFNEQFF
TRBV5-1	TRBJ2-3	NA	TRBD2	TGCGCCAGCAGTACTTCCTCAGCGGGGGCGGCAGATACGCAGTATTTT	CASSTSSAGAADTQYF
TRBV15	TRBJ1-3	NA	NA	TGTGCCACCAGCAGCCAGTTGCAAGGAAACACCATATATTTT	CATSSQLQGNTIYF
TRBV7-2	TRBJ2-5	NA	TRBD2	TGTGCCAGCAGCTTAAATGCGGGGGGGCAGGAGACCCAGTACTTC	CASSLNAGGQETQYF
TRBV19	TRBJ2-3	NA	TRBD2	TGTGCCAGTAGTATTCTAGCGGGGGGATCTTCTAGCACAGATACGCAGTATTTT	CASSILAGGSSSTDTQYF
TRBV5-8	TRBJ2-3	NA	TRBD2	TGTGCCAGCAGCCGGAGTAGCGGGGTCACAGATACGCAGTATTTT	CASSRSSGVTDTQYF
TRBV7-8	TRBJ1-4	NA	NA	TGTGCCAGCAGCCGTCAACTTGCAACTAATGAAAAACTGTTTTTT	CASSRQLATNEKLFF
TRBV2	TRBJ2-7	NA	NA	TGTGCCAGCAGTGAGGAGGGAGCGCACGAGCAGTACTTC	CASSEEGAHEQYF
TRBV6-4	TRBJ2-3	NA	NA	TGTGCCACCAAGGTCAGCTACTATACTAGCACAGATACGCAGTATTTT	CATKVSYYTSTDTQYF
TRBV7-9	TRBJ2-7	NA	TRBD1	TGTGCCACCGGACAGGGCTACGAGCAGTACTTC	CATGQGYEQYF
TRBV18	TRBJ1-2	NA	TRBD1	TGTGCCAGCTCACTGGACAGGGACTATGGCTACACCTTC	CASSLDRDYGYTF
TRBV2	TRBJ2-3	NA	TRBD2	TGTGCCAGCCCTTCGGGAGTAGCGGGAGCAAAAGATACGCAGTATTTT	CASPSGVAGAKDTQYF
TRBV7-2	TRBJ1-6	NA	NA	TGTGCCAGCTCGCACCAGGCAGCCCCTATTGAAGGTTCACCCCTCCACTTT	CASSHQAAPIEGSPLHF
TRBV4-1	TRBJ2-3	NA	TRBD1	TGCGCCAGCAGCCAAGTTTGGACAGGGGGCCCAGATACGCAGTATTTT	CASSQVWTGGPDTQYF
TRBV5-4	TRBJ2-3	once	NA	TGTGCCAGCAGCCTACGGGGGAGCACAGATACGCAGTATTTT	CASSLRGSTDTQYF
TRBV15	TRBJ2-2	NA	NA	TGTGCCACCAGCAGAGGTGGGGCAAGCACCGGGGAGCTGTTTTTT	CATSRGGASTGELFF
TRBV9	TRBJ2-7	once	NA	TGTGCCAGCAGCGTAGTCCCAGGGGCGGGTGAGCAGTACTTC	CASSVVPGAGEQYF
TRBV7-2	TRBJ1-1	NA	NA	TGTGCCAGCAGCTTGCTGGGCGGGCCGAACACTGAAGCTTTCTTT	CASSLLGGPNTEAFF
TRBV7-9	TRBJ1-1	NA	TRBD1	TGTGCCAGCAGCTTAGGCAGGGGACAGGGCACCCAGAACACTGAAGCTTTCTTT	CASSLGRGQGTQNTEAFF
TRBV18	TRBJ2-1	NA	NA	TGTGCCAGCTCACCACCGATGACGGGTCGATACAATGAGCAGTTCTTC	CASSPPMTGRYNEQFF
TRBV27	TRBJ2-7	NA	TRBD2	TGTGCCAGCAGTTTATTCGGGACTAGCGGGAGTTACGAGCAGTACTTC	CASSLFGTSGSYEQYF
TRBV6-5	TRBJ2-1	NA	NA	TGTGCCAGCAGTTACTCGGCGGGGGCGTGGGAGCAGTTCTTC	CASSYSAGAWEQFF
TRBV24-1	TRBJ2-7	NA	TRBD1	TGTGCCACCAGTGATTCAGGGGGCGGGCAGTACTTC	CATSDSGGGQYF
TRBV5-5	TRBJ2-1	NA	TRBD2	TGTGCCAGCAGCTTGATGGCTAGCGGGAGCAGTGAGCAGTTCTTC	CASSLMASGSSEQFF
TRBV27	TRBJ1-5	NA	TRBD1	TGTGCCAGCAGTTTGCGGACAGGGCGGGATCAGCCCCAGCATTTT	CASSLRTGRDQPQHF
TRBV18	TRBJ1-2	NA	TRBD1	TGTGCCAGCTCAAAGAATCAGGGGGCTACTAACTATGGCTACACCTTC	CASSKNQGATNYGYTF
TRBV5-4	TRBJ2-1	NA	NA	TGTGCCGGCCCTTCGACGCGGCCGCACTCCTACAATGAGCAGTTCTTC	CAGPSTRPHSYNEQFF
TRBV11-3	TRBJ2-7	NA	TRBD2	TGTGCCAGCAGCTTAAGAGCGGGAGCCTACGAGCAGTACTTC	CASSLRAGAYEQYF
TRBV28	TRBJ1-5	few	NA	TGTGCCAGCAGTTTAAGACAGCCGAATCAGCCCCAGCATTTT	CASSLRQPNQPQHF
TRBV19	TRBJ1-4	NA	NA	TGTGCCAGTAGTATAGATGCTAATAGAGTCCTGTTTTTT	CASSIDANRVLFF
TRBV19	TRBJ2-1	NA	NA	TGTGCCAGTAGTATCAGGGGCTACAATGAGCAGTTCTTC	CASSIRGYNEQFF
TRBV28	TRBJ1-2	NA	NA	TGTGCCAGCAGTACTCTCTATGGCTACACCTTC	CASSTLYGYTF
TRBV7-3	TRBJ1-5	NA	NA	TGTGCCAGCAGCCCGACCGGGGGACAGCCCCAGCATTTT	CASSPTGGQPQHF
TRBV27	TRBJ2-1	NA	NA	TGTGCCAGCAGTTTCGGGCTAGCAGGCTGGAATGAGCAGTTCTTC	CASSFGLAGWNEQFF
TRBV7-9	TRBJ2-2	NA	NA	TGTGCCAGCAGCCAACGGGGGGCTTACACCGGGGAGCTGTTTTTT	CASSQRGAYTGELFF
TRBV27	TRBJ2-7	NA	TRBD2	TGTGCCAGCAGTTTATGGAGCGGGACCCTCTACGAGCAGTACTTC	CASSLWSGTLYEQYF
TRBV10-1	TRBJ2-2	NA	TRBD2	TGCGCCAGCAGTTTACTAGCGGGAGGGAGGACCGGGGAGCTGTTTTTT	CASSLLAGGRTGELFF
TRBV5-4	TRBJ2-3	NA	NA	TGTGCCAGCAGCCCCCATCCAGGGAACAACGGCGATACGCAGTATTTT	CASSPHPGNNGDTQYF
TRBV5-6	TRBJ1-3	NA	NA	TGTGCCAGCAGCTTGCAGGGAAAGAATGGAAACACCATATATTTT	CASSLQGKNGNTIYF
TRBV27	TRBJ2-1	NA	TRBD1	TGTGCCAGCAGTGTACTTGGGACAGGGAGCCCTTACAATGAGCAGTTCTTC	CASSVLGTGSPYNEQFF
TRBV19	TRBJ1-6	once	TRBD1	TGTGCCACATCGGGACAGGGGGCGATTTCACCCCTCCACTTT	CATSGQGAISPLHF
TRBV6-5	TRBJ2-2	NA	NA	TGTGCCAGCAGTTACAGGACAGCGACCACCGGGGAGCTGTTTTTT	CASSYRTATTGELFF
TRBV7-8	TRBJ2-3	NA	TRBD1	TGTGCCAGCAGCTTATTCGGTACAGGGGGGATAGATACGCAGTATTTT	CASSLFGTGGIDTQYF
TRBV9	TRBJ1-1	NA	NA	TGTGCCAGCAGCGTAGGTTCAAACACTGAAGCTTTCTTT	CASSVGSNTEAFF
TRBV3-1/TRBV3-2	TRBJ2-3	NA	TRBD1	TGTGCCAGCAGCCTCGGACAGGGTTCAGATACGCAGTATTTT	CASSLGQGSDTQYF
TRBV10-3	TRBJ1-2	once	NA	TGTGCCATCAGTGAGTCGAATGGGCAGGCAAACTATGGCTACACCTTC	CAISESNGQANYGYTF
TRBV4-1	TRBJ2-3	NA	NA	TGCGCCAGCAGCCAAGAATATCGGGGCACAGATACGCAGTATTTT	CASSQEYRGTDTQYF